A single sample is the source of the 13 T cell receptor beta chains below, sequenced in a study of T-cell memory formation after mild COVID-19 listed by TCRdb under 2021. The library came from 5' RACE. TCRdb records Illumina NovaSeq 6000 as the sequencer. TCRdb itself trimmed the public reads at Q25 with fastp, ran MiXCR and retained productive beta chains. Identical CDR3 protein sequences are pooled into one entry, listed with their most common genes and DNA. In all, the sample holds 350,000 to 500,000 distinct CDR3 sequences, and about a sixth of those were seen once. The ten largest clones capture 20% to 25% of the sample. The sequenced sample was PBMCs or a T cell subset sorted from them (not recorded which). These receptors were obtained from a man aged 18 to 30 who had mild COVID-19 (a few samples of this study predate the infection). The sample titles of this study are shuffled in the database, so cell type and time point are left out; the donor was told from shared clones.

This clonotype has just a few counts. The rearrangement uses TRBV6-5 and TRBJ2-5; TRBD2 agrees at 8 bases. Losses at the gene ends were 5 bases for V and 4 bases for J; bases not matched to a gene: 9. The CDR3 consists of 15 residues. The germline CDR1 and CDR2 sequences are MNHEY and SVGAGI. The CDR3 region is CASSGGRGGGETQYF. CDR3 coding DNA: TGTGCCAGCAGTGGGGGCCGGGGGGGTGGAGAGACCCAGTACTTC.

The rearrangement links TRBV10-3 to TRBJ1-1; tentatively, D is TRBD1 (6 bases). The CDR3 spans 11 residues. V shed 9 bases and J shed 5 bases, with 10 bases lying between them. Germline V gene data show CDR1 as ENHRY and CDR2 as SYGVKD. The CDR3 loop is CAIQGSTEAFF. The CDR3, as DNA: TGTGCCATACAGGGAAGTACTGAAGCTTTCTTT.

The V call is TRBV6-2 or TRBV6-3, the J call TRBJ1-5; D perhaps matches TRBD1 (5 bases). The CDR3 consists of 15 residues. Trimming took off 2 bases at V and 3 bases at J, with 11 bases between the two ends. Germline values: CDR1 MNHEY, CDR2 SVGEGT. CDR3 region: CASSYASGLNQPQHF. The CDR3 DNA reads as TGTGCCAGCAGTTACGCGTCAGGGCTCAATCAGCCCCAGCATTTT.

In this sample, this clonotype turned up a few times. J is TRBJ1-2 and V is TRBV19; D unresolved. Trimming stripped 7 bases from V and 6 bases from J, with 6 bases between. Germline CDR1 and CDR2: LNHDA and SQIVND (reference sequence). This CDR3 spans 10 amino acids. This chain's CDR3 is CASNGNGYTF. The CDR3 nucleotides read TGTGCCAGTAATGGGAATGGCTACACCTTC.

This clonotype was counted a few times. This rearrangement joins TRBV7-8 to TRBJ2-1, with 9 bases identical to TRBD1. This CDR3 is 15 amino acids long. V lost 3 bases to trimming and J lost 1 base; unmatched junction nucleotides: 1. Germline CDR1 is SGHVS and CDR2 is FQNEAQ. CDR3 bases: TGTGCCAGCAGCTTCGGGACAGGGTCCTACAATGAGCAGTTCTTC. This encodes CASSFGTGSYNEQFF.

This clonotype has only a few counts. The chain is built from TRBV4-1 and TRBJ1-5, with D perhaps matching TRBD1 (5 bases). The CDR3 runs 19 residues. Trimming stripped 1 base from V and 0 bases from J, with 19 bases between. Per germline, CDR1 MGHRA and CDR2 YSYEKL. CDR3 amino acids: CASSQGLILGGYSNQPQHF. In nucleotides, the CDR3 is TGCGCCAGCAGCCAAGGTCTGATTTTGGGGGGGTATAGCAATCAGCCCCAGCATTTT.

The table lists this clonotype with many counts. This chain uses TRBV5-1 with TRBJ1-2, with 8 bases matching TRBD1. The V gene end was trimmed by 0 bases and the J gene end by 4 bases; junction bases not matched to a gene: 2. Germline V gives CDR1 SGHRS, CDR2 YFSETQ. The CDR3 contains 14 residues. The CDR3 nucleotides are TGCGCCAGCAGCTTGGCCGGGACAGGCTATGGCTACACCTTC. It translates to CASSLAGTGYGYTF.

This clonotype came up a few times. This chain connects TRBV7-9 to TRBJ2-5; no reliable D call. With 11 bases removed from V and 12 bases from J, the gap between germline ends came to 19 bases. Germline-derived CDR1 and CDR2 are SEHNR and FQNEAQ (reference sequence). The CDR3 covers 11 residues. CDR3 protein: CAASSVFPEYF. Written as DNA, the CDR3 is TGTGCCGCAAGCTCCGTGTTTCCCGAGTACTTC. The full variable domain, in which reference TRBV7-9 and TRBJ2-5 provide the parts outside the CDR3, is DTGVSQNPRHKITKRGQNVTFRCDPISEHNRLYWYRQTLGQGPEFLTYFQNEAQLEKSRLLSDRFSAERPKGSFSTLEIQRTEQGDSAMYLCAASSVFPEYFGPGTRLLVL.

This chain connects TRBV6-5 to TRBJ1-2, with 11 bases fitting TRBD1. The CDR3 loop spans 14 amino acids. The V segment lost 7 bases and the J segment 5 bases; nucleotides outside the gene matches: 6. The V gene's germline CDR1 is MNHEY and CDR2 SVGAGI. The CDR3 bases are TGTGCCAGCATTGGGACAGGGGGAAGTTATGGCTACACCTTC. It translates to CASIGTGGSYGYTF.

This chain links TRBV27 with TRBJ2-7; no firm D call. The length of the CDR3 is 13 residues. V was cut by 8 bases and J by 0 bases, with 11 bases left in between. Germline V CDR1 and CDR2: MNHEY, SMNVEV (reference sequence). DNA for the CDR3: TGTGCCAGCGCGACTGTAAGCTCCTACGAGCAGTACTTC. Amino acid sequence: CASATVSSYEQYF.

The chain carries TRBV4-1 and TRBJ2-7; D is ambiguous. The CDR3 is 13 amino acids. The germline V gene has CDR1 MGHRA and CDR2 YSYEKL. Trimming took 2 bases from V and 2 from J, leaving 7 bases between them. The CDR3 coding sequence is TGCGCCAGCAGCCAAAGGCAGCCCTACGAGCAGTACTTC. Protein product: CASSQRQPYEQYF.

This clonotype was counted a few times. The rearrangement joins TRBV15 to TRBJ2-3; D is ambiguous. Germline CDR1 LNHNV, CDR2 YYDKDF (reference sequence). Deletions cut 7 bases from V and 3 bases from J, with 14 bases between. The CDR3 contains 14 residues. Written as DNA, the CDR3 is TGTGCCACCAACCCCAGCCCAGTTACAGATACGCAGTATTTT. Amino acid sequence: CATNPSPVTDTQYF. The whole variable domain, filled in from reference TRBV15 and TRBJ2-3, reads DAMVIQNPRYQVTQFGKPVTLSCSQTLNHNVMYWYQQKSSQAPKLLFHYYDKDFNNEADTPDNFQSRRPNTSFCFLDIRSPGLGDTAMYLCATNPSPVTDTQYFGPGTRLTVL.

There are a few counts of this clonotype. The DNA of the CDR3 is TGTGCCAGCAGCCCTAGTGGCACGAGACTAGAGCGGCAGTTCTTC. It is translated as CASSPSGTRLERQFF. This chain connects TRBV7-2 to TRBJ2-1; the D gene is possibly TRBD2 (6 bases). V lost 5 bases to trimming and J lost 12 bases, with 23 bases between them. The CDR3 extends over 15 amino acids. Germline V gives CDR1 SGHTA, CDR2 FQGNSA.